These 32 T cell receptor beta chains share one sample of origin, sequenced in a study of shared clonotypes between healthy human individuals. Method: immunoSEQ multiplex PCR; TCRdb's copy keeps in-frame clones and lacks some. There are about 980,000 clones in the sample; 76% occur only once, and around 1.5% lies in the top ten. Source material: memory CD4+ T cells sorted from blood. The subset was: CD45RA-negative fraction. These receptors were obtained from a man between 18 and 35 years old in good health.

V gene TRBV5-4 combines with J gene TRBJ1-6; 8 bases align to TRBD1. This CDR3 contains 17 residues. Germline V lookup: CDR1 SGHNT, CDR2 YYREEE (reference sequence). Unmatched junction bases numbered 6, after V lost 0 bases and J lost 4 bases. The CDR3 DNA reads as TGTGCCAGCAGCTTGGGGTTGGGACAGGAGTATAATTCACCCCTCCACTTT. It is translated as CASSLGLGQEYNSPLHF. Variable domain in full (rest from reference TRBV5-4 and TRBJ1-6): ETGVTQSPTHLIKTRGQQVTLRCSSQSGHNTVSWYQQALGQGPQFIFQYYREEENGRGNFPPRFSGLQFPNYSSELNVNALELDDSALYLCASSLGLGQEYNSPLHFGNGTRLTVT.

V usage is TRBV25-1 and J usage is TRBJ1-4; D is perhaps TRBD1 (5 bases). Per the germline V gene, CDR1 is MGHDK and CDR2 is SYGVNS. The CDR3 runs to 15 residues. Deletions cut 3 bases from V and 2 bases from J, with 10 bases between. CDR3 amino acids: CASSDQTATNEKLFF. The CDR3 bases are TGTGCCAGCAGTGACCAGACAGCTACTAATGAAAAACTGTTTTTT.

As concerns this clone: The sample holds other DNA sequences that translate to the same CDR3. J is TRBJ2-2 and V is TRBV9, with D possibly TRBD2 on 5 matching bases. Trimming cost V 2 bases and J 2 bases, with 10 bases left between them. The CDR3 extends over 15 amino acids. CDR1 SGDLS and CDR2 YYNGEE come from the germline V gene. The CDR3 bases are TGTGCCAGCAGCGTTGGCGGAGGTAACACCGGGGAGCTGTTTTTT. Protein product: CASSVGGGNTGELFF.

Here the CDR3 reads CASSLDPHMRDEQYF. DNA for the CDR3: TGCGCCAGCAGCTTGGACCCTCATATGAGGGACGAGCAGTACTTC. The V call is TRBV5-1, the J call TRBJ2-7; tentatively, D is TRBD2 (5 bases). Looked up from germline, CDR1 is SGHRS and CDR2 is YFSETQ. Deletions cut 0 bases from V and 5 bases from J, with 15 bases between. The CDR3 totals 15 residues.

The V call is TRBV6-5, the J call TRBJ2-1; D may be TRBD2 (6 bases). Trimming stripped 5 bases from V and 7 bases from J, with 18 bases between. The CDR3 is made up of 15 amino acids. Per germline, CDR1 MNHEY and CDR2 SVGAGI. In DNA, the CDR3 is TGTGCCAGCAGTAATACGGGACTGCGGGGAAATGAGCAGTTCTTC. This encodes CASSNTGLRGNEQFF.

This CDR3 reads CASSPLLETVHKTQYF. CDR3 DNA sequence: TGTGCCAGCTCACCACTTTTAGAAACAGTCCACAAGACCCAGTACTTC. The chain couples TRBV18 to TRBJ2-5; the D is unclear. Germline values: CDR1 KGHSH, CDR2 LQKENI. Trimming took 1 base from V and 6 from J, leaving 18 bases between them. The CDR3 extends over 16 amino acids.

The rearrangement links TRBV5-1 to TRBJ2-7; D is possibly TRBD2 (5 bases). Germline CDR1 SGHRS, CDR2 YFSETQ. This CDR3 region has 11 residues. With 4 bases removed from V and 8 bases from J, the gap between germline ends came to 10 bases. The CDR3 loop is CASSTDSQQYF. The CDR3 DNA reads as TGCGCCAGCAGCACGGACTCTCAGCAGTACTTC.

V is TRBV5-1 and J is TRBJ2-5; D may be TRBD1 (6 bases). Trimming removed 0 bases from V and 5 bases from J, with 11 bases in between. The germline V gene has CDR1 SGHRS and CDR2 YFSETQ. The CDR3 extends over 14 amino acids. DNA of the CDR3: TGCGCCAGCAGCTTGGTCAGGACAGCGGAGACCCAGTACTTC. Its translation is CASSLVRTAETQYF.

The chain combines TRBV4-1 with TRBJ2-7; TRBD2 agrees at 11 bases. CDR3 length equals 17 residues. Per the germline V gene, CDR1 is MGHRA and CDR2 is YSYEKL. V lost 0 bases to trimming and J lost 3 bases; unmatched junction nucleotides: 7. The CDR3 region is CASSQDTTSGRIYEQYF. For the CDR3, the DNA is TGCGCCAGCAGCCAAGATACCACTAGCGGGAGAATCTACGAGCAGTACTTC.

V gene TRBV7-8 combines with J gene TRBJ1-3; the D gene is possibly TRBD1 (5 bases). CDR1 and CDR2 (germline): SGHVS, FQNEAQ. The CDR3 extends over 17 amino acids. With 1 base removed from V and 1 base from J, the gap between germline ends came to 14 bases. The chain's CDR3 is CASSLGFQGRSGNTIYF. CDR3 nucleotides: TGTGCCAGCAGCTTAGGCTTTCAGGGTCGATCTGGAAACACCATATATTTT.

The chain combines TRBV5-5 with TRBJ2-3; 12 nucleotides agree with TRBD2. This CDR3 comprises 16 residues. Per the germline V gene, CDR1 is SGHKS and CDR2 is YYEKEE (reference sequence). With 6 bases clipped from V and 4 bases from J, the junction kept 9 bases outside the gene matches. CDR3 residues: CASTPWASGGADTQYF. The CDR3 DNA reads TGTGCCAGCACCCCCTGGGCTAGCGGGGGGGCAGATACGCAGTATTTT.

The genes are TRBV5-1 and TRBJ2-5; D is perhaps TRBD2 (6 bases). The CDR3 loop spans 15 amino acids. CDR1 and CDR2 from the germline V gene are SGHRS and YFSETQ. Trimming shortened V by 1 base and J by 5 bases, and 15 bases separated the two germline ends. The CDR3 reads CASSLSRGTGETQYF. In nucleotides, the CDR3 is TGCGCCAGCAGCTTGAGCCGGGGGACGGGGGAGACCCAGTACTTC.

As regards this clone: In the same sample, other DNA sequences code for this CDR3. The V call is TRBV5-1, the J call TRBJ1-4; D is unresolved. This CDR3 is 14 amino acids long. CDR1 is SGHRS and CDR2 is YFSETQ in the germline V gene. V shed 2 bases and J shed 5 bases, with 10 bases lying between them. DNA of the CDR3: TGCGCCAGCAGCTTCGGCCAGGTGAATGAAAAACTGTTTTTT. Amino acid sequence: CASSFGQVNEKLFF. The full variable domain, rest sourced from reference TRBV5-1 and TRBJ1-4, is KAGVTQTPRYLIKTRGQQVTLSCSPISGHRSVSWYQQTPGQGLQFLFEYFSETQRNKGNFPGRFSGRQFSNSRSEMNVSTLELGDSALYLCASSFGQVNEKLFFGSGTQLSVL.

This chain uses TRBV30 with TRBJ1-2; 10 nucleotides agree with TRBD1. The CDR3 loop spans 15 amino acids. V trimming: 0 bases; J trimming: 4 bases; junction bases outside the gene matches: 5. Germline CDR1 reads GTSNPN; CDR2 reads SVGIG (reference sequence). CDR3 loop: CAWSVGDRGSYGYTF. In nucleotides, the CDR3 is TGTGCCTGGAGTGTGGGGGACAGGGGATCCTATGGCTACACCTTC. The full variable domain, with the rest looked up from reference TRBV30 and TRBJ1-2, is SQTIHQWPATLVQPVGSPLSLECTVEGTSNPNLYWYRQAAGRGLQLLFYSVGIGQISSEVPQNLSASRPQDRQFILSSKKLLLSDSGFYLCAWSVGDRGSYGYTFGSGTRLTVV.

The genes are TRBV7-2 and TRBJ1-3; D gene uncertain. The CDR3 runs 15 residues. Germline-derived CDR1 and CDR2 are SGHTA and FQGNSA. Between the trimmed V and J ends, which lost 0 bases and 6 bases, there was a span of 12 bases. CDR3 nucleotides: TGTGCCAGCAGCTTAGCAGGCAGGCGAGAAAACACCATATATTTT. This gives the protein CASSLAGRRENTIYF.

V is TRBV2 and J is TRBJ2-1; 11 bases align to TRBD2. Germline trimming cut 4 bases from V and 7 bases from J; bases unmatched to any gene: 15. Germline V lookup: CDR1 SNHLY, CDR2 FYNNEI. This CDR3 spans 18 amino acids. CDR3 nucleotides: TGTGCCAGCAGTGTAGGTAGCGGGAGGGCCGTAACGTATAATGAGCAGTTCTTC. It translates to CASSVGSGRAVTYNEQFF.

The CDR3 protein is CAWKQGAAPQHF. For the CDR3, the DNA is TGTGCCTGGAAACAGGGAGCGGCGCCCCAGCATTTT. The J gene is TRBJ1-5, the V gene TRBV30; weak D call: TRBD1 (6 bases). V was pared by 4 bases and J by 9 bases, with 13 bases between. This CDR3 region has 12 residues. Germline CDR1 GTSNPN, CDR2 SVGIG (reference sequence).

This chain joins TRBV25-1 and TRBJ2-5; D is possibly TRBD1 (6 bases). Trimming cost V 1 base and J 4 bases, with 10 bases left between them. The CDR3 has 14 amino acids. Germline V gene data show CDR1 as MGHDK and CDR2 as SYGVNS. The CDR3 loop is CASSESRGRETQYF. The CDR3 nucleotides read TGTGCCAGCAGTGAATCCAGGGGAAGAGAGACCCAGTACTTC.

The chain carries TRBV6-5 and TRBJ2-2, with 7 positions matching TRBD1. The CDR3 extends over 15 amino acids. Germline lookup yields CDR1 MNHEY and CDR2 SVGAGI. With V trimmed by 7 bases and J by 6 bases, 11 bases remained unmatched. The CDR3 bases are TGTGCCAGCATACGAACCACAGGGGCGGCCGGGGAGCTGTTTTTT. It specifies CASIRTTGAAGELFF.

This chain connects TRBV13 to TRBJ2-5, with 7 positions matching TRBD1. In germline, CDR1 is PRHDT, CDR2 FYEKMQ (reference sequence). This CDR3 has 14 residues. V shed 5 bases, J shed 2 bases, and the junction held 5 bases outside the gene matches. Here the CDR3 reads CASSPTGPQETQYF. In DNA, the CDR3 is TGTGCCAGCAGCCCGACAGGGCCACAAGAGACCCAGTACTTC.

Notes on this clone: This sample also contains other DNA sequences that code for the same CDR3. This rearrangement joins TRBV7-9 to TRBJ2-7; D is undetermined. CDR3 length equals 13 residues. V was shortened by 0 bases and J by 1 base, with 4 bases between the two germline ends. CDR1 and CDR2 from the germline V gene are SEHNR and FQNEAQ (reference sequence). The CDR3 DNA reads TGTGCCAGCAGCTTAGCGGGATCCTACGAGCAGTACTTC. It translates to CASSLAGSYEQYF.

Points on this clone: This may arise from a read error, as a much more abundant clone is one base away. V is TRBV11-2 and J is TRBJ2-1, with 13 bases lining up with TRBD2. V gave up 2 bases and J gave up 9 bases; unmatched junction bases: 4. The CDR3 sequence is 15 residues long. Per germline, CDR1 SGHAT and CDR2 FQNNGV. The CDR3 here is CASSLTSGGAGEQFF. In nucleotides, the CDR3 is TGTGCCAGCAGCTTAACTAGCGGGGGGGCCGGTGAGCAGTTCTTC. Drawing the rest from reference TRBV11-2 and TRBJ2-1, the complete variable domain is EAGVAQSPRYKIIEKRQSVAFWCNPISGHATLYWYQQILGQGPKLLIQFQNNGVVDDSQLPKDRFSAERLKGVDSTLKIQPAKLEDSAVYLCASSLTSGGAGEQFFGPGTRLTVL.

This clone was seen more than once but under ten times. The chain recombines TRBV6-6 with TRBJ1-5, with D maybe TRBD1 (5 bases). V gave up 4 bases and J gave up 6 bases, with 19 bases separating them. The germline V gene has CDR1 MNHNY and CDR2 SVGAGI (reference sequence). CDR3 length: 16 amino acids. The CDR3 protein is CASSFLLGESIQPQHF. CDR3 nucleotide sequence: TGTGCCAGCAGTTTCCTTTTAGGGGAGAGTATTCAGCCCCAGCATTTT.

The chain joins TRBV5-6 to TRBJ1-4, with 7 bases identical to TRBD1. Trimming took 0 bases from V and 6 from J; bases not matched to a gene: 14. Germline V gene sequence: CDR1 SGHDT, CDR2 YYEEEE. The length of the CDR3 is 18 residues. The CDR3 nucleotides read TGTGCCAGCAGCTTGGTAGCCTTTACGACAGGGAGAGATGAAAAACTGTTTTTT. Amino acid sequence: CASSLVAFTTGRDEKLFF.

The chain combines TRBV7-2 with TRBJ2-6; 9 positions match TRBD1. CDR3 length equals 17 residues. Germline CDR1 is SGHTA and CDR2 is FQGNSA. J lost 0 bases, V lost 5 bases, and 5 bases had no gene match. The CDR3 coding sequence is TGTGCCAGCAGCCCACAGGGGGCCCCCTCTGGGGCCAACGTCCTGACTTTC. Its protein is CASSPQGAPSGANVLTF.

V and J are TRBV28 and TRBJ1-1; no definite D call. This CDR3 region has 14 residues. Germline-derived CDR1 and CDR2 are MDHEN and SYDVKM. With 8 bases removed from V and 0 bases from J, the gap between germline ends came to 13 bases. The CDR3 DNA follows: TGTGCCAGCCACGGACCCGGTATGAACACTGAAGCTTTCTTT. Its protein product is CASHGPGMNTEAFF. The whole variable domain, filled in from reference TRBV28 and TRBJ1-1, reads DVKVTQSSRYLVKRTGEKVFLECVQDMDHENMFWYRQDPGLGLRLIYFSYDVKMKEKGDIPEGYSVSREKKERFSLILESASTNQTSMYLCASHGPGMNTEAFFGQGTRLTVV.

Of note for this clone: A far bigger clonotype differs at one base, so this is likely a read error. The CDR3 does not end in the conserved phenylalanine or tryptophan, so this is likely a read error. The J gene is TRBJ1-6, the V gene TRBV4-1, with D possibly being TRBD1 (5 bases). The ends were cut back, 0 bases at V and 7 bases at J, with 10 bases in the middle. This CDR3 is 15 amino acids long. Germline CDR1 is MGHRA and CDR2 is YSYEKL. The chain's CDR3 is CASSQDRVTNSPLHL. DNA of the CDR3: TGCGCCAGCAGCCAAGACAGGGTTACGAATTCACCCCTCCACTTG.

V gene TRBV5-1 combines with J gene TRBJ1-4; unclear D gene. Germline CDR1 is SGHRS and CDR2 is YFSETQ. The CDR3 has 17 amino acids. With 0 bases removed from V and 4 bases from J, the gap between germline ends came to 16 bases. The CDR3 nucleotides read TGCGCCAGCAGCTTGGTGGGTTCAGGACGGGGTAATGAAAAACTGTTTTTT. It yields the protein CASSLVGSGRGNEKLFF.

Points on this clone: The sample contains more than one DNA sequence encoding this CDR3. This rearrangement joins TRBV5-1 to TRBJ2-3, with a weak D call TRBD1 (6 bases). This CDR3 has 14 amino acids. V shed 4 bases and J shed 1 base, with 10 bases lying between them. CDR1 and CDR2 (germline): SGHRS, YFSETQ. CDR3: CASSTQGGTDTQYF. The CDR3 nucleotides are TGCGCCAGCAGCACACAGGGTGGCACAGATACGCAGTATTTT.

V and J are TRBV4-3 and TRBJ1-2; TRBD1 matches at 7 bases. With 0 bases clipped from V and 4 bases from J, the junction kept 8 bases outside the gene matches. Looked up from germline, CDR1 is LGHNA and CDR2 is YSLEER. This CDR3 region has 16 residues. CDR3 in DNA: TGCGCCAGCAGCCAAGAAGGCGAGGGGGCCCTCTATGGCTACACCTTC. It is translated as CASSQEGEGALYGYTF.

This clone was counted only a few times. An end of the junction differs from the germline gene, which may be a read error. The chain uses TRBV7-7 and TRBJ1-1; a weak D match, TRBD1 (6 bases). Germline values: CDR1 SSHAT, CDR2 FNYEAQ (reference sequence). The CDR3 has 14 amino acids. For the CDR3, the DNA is TGTGCTAGCAGCCGTCAGGGGACGGGCACTGAAGCTTTCTTT. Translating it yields CASSRQGTGTEAFF.

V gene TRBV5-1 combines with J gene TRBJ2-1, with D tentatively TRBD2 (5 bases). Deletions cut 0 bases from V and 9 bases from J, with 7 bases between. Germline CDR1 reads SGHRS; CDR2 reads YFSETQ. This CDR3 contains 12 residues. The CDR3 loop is CASSLEAGEQFF. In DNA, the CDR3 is TGCGCCAGCAGCTTGGAGGCGGGTGAGCAGTTCTTC.